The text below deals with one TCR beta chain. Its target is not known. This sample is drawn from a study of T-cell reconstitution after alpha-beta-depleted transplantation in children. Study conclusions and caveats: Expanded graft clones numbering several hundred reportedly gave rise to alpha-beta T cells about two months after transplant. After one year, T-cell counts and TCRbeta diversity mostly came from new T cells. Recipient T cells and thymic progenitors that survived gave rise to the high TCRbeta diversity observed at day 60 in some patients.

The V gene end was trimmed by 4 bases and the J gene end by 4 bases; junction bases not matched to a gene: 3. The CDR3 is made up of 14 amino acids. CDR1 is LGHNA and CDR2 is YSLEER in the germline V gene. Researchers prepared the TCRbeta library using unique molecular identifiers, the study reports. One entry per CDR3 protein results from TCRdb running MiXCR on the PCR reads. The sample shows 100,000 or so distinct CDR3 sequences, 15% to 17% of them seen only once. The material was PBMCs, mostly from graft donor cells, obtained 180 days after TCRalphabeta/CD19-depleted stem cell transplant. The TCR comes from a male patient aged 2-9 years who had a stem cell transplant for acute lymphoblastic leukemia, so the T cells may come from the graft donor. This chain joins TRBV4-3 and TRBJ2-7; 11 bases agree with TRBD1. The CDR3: CASSRGQGAYEQYF. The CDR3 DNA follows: TGCGCCAGCAGCCGCGGACAGGGGGCGTACGAGCAGTACTTC.